This T cell receptor beta chain appears in the sequencing data of a study of T cells after posttransplantation cyclophosphamide. The study's findings and limits: Skin or GI-infiltrating T cells shared few TRB sequences with blood. Donor-recipient repertoire similarity was low at 1-2 months, rising over year one. After PTCy, TRB diversity resembled that of CNI/methotrexate controls.

This clone qualifies as medium-sized. The target antigen is unknown. CDR3 length: 13 residues. CDR1 and CDR2 (germline): SEHNR, FQNEAQ (reference sequence). With 4 bases removed from V and 7 bases from J, the gap between germline ends came to 14 bases. A marrow graft followed busulfan-fludarabine conditioning, with cyclophosphamide on days +3 and +4. Some clones are missing from TCRdb's copy, which holds only in-frame ones; the method was immunoSEQ multiplex PCR. Recorded here are under 2,000 clones, with no singletons, and the ten leading clones hold 13% to 15%. The rearrangement joins TRBV7-9 to TRBJ2-7; perhaps D is TRBD1 or TRBD2 (5 bases each). This clonotype was obtained from a female patient in her thirties or forties who received an allogeneic stem cell transplant from a related donor, was CMV-positive, and had no GVHD. Some T cells here may be from the graft donor. Sample: PBMCs, taken 32 days after allogeneic stem cell transplant with posttransplant cyclophosphamide. The CDR3 reads CASSYEGWSEQYF. The CDR3, as DNA: TGTGCCAGCAGCTACGAGGGGTGGAGTGAGCAGTACTTC.